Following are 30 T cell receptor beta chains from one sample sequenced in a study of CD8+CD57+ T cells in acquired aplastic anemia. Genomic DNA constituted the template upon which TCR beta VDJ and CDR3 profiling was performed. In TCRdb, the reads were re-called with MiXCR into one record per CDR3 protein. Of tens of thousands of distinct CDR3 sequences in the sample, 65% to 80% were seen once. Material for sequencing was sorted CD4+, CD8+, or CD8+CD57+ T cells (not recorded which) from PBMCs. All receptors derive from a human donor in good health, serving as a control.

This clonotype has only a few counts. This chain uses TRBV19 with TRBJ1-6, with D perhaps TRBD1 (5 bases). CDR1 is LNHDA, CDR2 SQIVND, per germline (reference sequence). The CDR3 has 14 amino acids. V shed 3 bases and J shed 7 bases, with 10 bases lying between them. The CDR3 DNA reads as TGTGCCAGTAGTATCAGGGACCCAAATTCACCCCTCCACTTT. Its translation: CASSIRDPNSPLHF.

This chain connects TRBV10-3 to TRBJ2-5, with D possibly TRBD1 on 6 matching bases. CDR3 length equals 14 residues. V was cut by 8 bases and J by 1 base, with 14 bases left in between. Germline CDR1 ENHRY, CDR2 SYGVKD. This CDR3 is CAIVHRDLQETQYF. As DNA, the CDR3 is TGTGCCATCGTACACAGGGATCTCCAAGAGACCCAGTACTTC.

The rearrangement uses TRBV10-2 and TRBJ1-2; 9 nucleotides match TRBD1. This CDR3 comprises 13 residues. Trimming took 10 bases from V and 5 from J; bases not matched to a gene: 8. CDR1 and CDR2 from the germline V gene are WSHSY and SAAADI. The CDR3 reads CATQTDRGYGYTF. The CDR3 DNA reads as TGCGCCACCCAGACCGACAGGGGGTATGGCTACACCTTC.

This CDR3 is CAISELRTGEHYEQYF. The CDR3 bases are TGTGCCATCAGTGAGTTACGGACAGGGGAACACTACGAGCAGTACTTC. The chain couples TRBV10-3 to TRBJ2-7; 9 bases map to TRBD1. The CDR3 is 16 residues long. Germline values: CDR1 ENHRY, CDR2 SYGVKD. V was pared by 1 base and J by 3 bases, with 7 bases of the junction left unmatched.

CDR3 bases: TGTGCCAGCAGTCCCCGGGAGACTAGCACAGATACGCAGTATTTT. This codes for CASSPRETSTDTQYF. The chain joins TRBV25-1 to TRBJ2-3; tentatively, D is TRBD2 (6 bases). The CDR3 covers 15 residues. Germline CDR1 MGHDK, CDR2 SYGVNS. Trimming took 5 bases from V and 0 from J, leaving 12 bases between them. Looking up the rest from reference TRBV25-1 and TRBJ2-3 gives the full variable domain: EADIYQTPRYLVIGTGKKITLECSQTMGHDKMYWYQQDPGMELHLIHYSYGVNSTEKGDLSSESTVSRIRTEHFPLTLESARPSHTSQYLCASSPRETSTDTQYFGPGTRLTVL.

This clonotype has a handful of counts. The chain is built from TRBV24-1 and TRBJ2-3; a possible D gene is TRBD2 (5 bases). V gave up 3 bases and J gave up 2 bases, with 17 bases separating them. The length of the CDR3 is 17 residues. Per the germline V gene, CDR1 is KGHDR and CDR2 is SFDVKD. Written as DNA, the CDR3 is TGTGCCACCAGTGATCCGAAAGCTATTCGGGACACAGATACGCAGTATTTT. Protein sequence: CATSDPKAIRDTDTQYF.

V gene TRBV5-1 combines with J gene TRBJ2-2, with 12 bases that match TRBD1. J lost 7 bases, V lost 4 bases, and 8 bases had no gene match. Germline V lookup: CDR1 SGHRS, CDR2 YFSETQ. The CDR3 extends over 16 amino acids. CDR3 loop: CASSPGTGGYGGELFF. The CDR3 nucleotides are TGCGCCAGCAGCCCGGGGACAGGGGGCTATGGCGGGGAGCTGTTTTTT.

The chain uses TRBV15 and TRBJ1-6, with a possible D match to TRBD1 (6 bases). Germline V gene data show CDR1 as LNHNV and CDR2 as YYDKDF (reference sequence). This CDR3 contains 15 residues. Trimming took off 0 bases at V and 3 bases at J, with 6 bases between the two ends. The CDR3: CATSREGGYNSPLHF. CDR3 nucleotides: TGTGCCACCAGCAGAGAAGGGGGCTATAATTCACCCCTCCACTTT.

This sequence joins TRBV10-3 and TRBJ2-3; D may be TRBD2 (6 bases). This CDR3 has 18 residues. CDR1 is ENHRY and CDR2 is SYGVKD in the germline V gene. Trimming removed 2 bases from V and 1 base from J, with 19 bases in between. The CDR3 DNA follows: TGTGCCATCAGTGAGGACGGGGGAGGCAGGGTGGGCACAGATACGCAGTATTTT. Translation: CAISEDGGGRVGTDTQYF.

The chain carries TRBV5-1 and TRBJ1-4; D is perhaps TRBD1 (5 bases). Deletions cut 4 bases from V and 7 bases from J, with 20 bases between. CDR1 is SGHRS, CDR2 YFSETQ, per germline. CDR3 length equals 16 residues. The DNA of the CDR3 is TGCGCCAGCAGCCCGGGACCGTTTGCAGCTAGTGAAAAACTGTTTTTT. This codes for CASSPGPFAASEKLFF.

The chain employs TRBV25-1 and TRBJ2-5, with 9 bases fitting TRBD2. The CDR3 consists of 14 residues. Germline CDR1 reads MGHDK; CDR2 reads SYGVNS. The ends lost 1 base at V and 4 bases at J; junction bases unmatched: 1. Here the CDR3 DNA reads TGTGCCAGCAGTGAATCACTAGCGGGAGAGACCCAGTACTTC. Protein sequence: CASSESLAGETQYF.

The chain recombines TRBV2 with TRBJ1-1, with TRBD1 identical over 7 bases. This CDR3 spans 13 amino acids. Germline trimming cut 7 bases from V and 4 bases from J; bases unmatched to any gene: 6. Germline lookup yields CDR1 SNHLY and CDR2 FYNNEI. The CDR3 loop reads CASNPTGSTEAFF. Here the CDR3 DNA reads TGTGCCAGCAACCCGACAGGGAGCACTGAAGCTTTCTTT.

Written as DNA, the CDR3 is TGTGCCAGCCGTGAAGCAAGTACCGGGACGGCCTACGAGCAGTACTTC. Its protein product is CASREASTGTAYEQYF. This chain connects TRBV7-3 to TRBJ2-7; either TRBD1 or TRBD2 may fit D (5 bases each). The V gene lost 8 bases and the J gene lost 2 bases, with 22 bases spanning the gap. CDR3 size: 16 residues. Germline assignment: CDR1 SGHTA and CDR2 FQGTGA.

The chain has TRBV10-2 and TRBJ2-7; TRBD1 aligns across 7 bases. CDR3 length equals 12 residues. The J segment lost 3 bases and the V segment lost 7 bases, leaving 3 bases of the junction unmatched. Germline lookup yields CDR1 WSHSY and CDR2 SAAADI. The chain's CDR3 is CASNNRGYEQYF. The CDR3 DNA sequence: TGCGCCAGCAATAACAGGGGCTACGAGCAGTACTTC.

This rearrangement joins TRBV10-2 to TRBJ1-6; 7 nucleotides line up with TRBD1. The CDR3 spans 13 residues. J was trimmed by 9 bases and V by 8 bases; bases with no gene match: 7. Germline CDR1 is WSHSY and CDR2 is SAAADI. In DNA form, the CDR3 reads TGCGCCAGCCAAGGGACAGAGTCTTCACCCCTCCACTTT. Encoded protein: CASQGTESSPLHF.

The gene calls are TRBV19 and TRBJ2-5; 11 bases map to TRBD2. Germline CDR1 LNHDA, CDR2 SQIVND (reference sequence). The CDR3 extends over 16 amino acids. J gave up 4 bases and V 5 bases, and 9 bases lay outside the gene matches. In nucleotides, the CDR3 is TGTGCCAGTAGTGACGGTAGCGGGAGGGGCCCAGAGACCCAGTACTTC. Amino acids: CASSDGSGRGPETQYF.

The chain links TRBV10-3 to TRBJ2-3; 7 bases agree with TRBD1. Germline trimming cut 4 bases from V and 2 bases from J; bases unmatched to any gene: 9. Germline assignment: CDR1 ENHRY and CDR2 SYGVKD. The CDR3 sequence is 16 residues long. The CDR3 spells CAISVTGNGYTDTQYF. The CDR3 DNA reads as TGTGCCATCAGTGTGACAGGGAATGGCTACACAGATACGCAGTATTTT.

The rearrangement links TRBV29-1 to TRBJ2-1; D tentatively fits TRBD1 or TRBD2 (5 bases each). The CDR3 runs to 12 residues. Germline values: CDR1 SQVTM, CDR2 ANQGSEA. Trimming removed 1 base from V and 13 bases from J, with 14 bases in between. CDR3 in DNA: TGCAGCGTTGAAGGGTCCCGGGGCGAACAGTTCTTC. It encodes CSVEGSRGEQFF.

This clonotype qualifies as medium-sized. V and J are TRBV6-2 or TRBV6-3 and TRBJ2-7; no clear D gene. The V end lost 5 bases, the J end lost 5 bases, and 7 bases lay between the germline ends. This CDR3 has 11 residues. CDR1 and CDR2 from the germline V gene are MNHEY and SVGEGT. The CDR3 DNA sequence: TGTGCCAGCAGTAACGGACACGAGCAGTACTTC. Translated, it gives CASSNGHEQYF.

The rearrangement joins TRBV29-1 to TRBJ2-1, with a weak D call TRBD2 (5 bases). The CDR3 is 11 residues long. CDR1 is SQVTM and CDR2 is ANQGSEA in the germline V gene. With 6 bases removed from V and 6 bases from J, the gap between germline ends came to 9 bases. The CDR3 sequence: CSVRAGNEQFF. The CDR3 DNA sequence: TGCAGCGTCCGCGCGGGCAATGAGCAGTTCTTC.

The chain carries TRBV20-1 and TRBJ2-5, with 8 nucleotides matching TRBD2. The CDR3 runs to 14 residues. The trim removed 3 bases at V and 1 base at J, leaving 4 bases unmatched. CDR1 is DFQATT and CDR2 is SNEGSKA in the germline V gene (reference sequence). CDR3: CSASYAGGQETQYF. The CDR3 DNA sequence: TGCAGTGCTAGTTACGCGGGGGGCCAAGAGACCCAGTACTTC.

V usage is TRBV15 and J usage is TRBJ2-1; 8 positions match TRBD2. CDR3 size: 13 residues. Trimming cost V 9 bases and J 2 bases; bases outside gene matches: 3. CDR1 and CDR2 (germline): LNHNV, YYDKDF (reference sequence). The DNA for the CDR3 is TGTGCCACTCGGACTAGCCCCTACAATGAGCAGTTCTTC. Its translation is CATRTSPYNEQFF.

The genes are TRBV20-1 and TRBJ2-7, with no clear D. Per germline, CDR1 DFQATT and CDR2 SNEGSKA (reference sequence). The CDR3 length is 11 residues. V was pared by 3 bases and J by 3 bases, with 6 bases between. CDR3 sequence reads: CSASPGYEQYF. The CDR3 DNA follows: TGCAGTGCTAGTCCGGGCTACGAGCAGTACTTC.

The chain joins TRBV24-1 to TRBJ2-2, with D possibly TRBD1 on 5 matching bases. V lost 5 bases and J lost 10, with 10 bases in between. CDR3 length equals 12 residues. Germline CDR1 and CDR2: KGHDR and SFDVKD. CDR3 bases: TGTGCCACCAGTGCTCGACAGACGGAGCTGTTTTTT. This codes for CATSARQTELFF.

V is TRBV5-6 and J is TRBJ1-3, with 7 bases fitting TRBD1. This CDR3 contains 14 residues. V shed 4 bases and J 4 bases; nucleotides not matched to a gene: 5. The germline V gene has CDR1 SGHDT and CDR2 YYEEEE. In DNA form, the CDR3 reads TGTGCCAGCAGCGCGATAGGGGGCGGAAACACCATATATTTT. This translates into CASSAIGGGNTIYF.

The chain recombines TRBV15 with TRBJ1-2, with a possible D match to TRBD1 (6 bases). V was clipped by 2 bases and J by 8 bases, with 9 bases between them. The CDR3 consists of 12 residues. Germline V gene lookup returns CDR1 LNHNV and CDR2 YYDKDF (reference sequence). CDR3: CATSRSDRGYTF. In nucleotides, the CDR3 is TGTGCCACCAGCAGATCAGACAGGGGCTACACCTTC.

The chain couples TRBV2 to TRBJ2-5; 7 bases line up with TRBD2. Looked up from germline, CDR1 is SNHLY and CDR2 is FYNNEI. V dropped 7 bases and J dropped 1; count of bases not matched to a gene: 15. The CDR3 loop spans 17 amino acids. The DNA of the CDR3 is TGTGCCAGCACTACCTTGGGAGGGAAGAGGCTCCAAGAGACCCAGTACTTC. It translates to CASTTLGGKRLQETQYF.

The CDR3 DNA reads TGTGCCAGCAGCTTTCTAGCGGGAGGGCCAGGCAATGAGCAGTTCTTC. Translated: CASSFLAGGPGNEQFF. V and J are TRBV7-6 and TRBJ2-1, with 12 bases matching TRBD2. CDR3 size: 16 residues. With V trimmed by 3 bases and J by 6 bases, 6 bases remained unmatched. The germline gives CDR1 SGHVS, CDR2 FNYEAQ.

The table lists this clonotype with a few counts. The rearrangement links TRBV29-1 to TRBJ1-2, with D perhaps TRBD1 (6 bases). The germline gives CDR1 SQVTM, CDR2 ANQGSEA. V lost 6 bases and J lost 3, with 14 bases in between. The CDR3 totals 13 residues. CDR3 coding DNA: TGCAGCGTACAGGGTGGGGAGGACTATGGCTACACCTTC. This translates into CSVQGGEDYGYTF.

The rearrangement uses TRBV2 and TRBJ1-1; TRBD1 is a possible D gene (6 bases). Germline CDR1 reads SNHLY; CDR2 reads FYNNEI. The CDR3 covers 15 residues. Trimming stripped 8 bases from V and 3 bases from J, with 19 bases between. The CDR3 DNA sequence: TGTGCCAGCCGTACAGGGCGGCTCCAGGACACTGAAGCTTTCTTT. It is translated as CASRTGRLQDTEAFF.